This is a list of T cell receptor beta chains from one sample in a study of identical twins. One entry per CDR3 protein, called by TCRdb with MiXCR from the 5' RACE reads. Of about 730,000 distinct CDR3 sequences in the sample, around 21% were seen once. The sample was also reused in another study, on T cells expressing NK-cell markers.

The sequenced material came from PBMCs. The origin of the receptors is a woman in her late teens or twenties in good health. Both conserved end residues are part of each CDR3. The order of the fields is D gene, clone size, J gene, V gene, CDR3 protein, CDR3 DNA. A D gene is named only where the DNA matches it firmly. Clone size is given for some rows only: seen once, a few or many times, or a class if the clone is expanded.

>TRBD1|-|TRBJ2-7|TRBV20-1
CSARTGGYEQYF
TGCAGTGCTAGGACAGGGGGCTACGAGCAGTACTTC
>-|few|TRBJ2-5|TRBV15
CATSRGGTEQETQYF
TGTGCCACCAGCAGAGGCGGGACAGAACAAGAGACCCAGTACTTC
>TRBD1|few|TRBJ2-3|TRBV6-2/TRBV6-3
CASSYGQTGGPQYF
TGTGCCAGCAGTTACGGGCAGACAGGGGGCCCCCAGTATTTT
>TRBD1|few|TRBJ2-5|TRBV20-1
CSAASDRGRGRETQYF
TGCAGTGCCGCGTCCGACAGGGGAAGGGGGAGAGAGACCCAGTACTTC
>TRBD1|few|TRBJ2-1|TRBV5-1
CASSLWWGTGDGVGRNEQFF
TGCGCCAGCAGCTTGTGGTGGGGGACAGGGGACGGGGTCGGTCGAAATGAGCAGTTCTTC
>TRBD2|few|TRBJ2-1|TRBV6-5
CASSYRTREANEQFF
TGTGCCAGCAGTTACCGGACTAGGGAAGCCAATGAGCAGTTCTTC
>TRBD2|few|TRBJ2-3|TRBV6-5
CASSSGGRGADTQYF
TGTGCCAGCAGTTCCGGGGGGAGAGGGGCAGATACGCAGTATTTT
>-|-|TRBJ1-1|TRBV20-1
CSAQPAGNTEAFF
TGCAGTGCCCAACCTGCGGGGAACACTGAAGCTTTCTTT
>-|few|TRBJ2-7|TRBV20-1
CSARVPGGPREQYF
TGCAGTGCTAGAGTTCCCGGGGGGCCTCGGGAGCAGTACTTC
>TRBD2|few|TRBJ2-7|TRBV11-2
CASRGGGQTHSYEQYF
TGTGCCAGCAGGGGCGGGGGGCAGACTCACTCCTACGAGCAGTACTTC
>-|few|TRBJ1-4|TRBV6-5
CASSYARTAGKLFF
TGTGCCAGCAGTTACGCCCGGACAGCGGGAAAACTGTTTTTT
>-|-|TRBJ2-2|TRBV7-9
CASSPSRNGELFF
TGTGCCAGCAGCCCGAGTCGAAACGGGGAGCTGTTTTTT
>-|-|TRBJ1-2|TRBV20-1
CSARDPAGIHYGYTF
TGCAGTGCTAGGGATCCTGCGGGGATTCACTATGGCTACACCTTC
>-|-|TRBJ2-5|TRBV20-1
CSARIVVGETQYF
TGCAGTGCTAGAATTGTTGTGGGGGAGACCCAGTACTTC
>-|few|TRBJ2-1|TRBV20-1
CSARGDFSYNEQFF
TGCAGTGCTAGGGGGGACTTCTCCTACAATGAGCAGTTCTTC
>-|-|TRBJ2-6|TRBV13
CASSPRRLSGANVLTF
TGTGCCAGCAGCCCCAGACGTCTCTCTGGGGCCAACGTCCTGACTTTC
>TRBD2|-|TRBJ2-3|TRBV5-1
CASSLEASGDTDTQYF
TGCGCCAGCAGCTTGGAGGCTAGCGGGGACACAGATACGCAGTATTTT
>-|few|TRBJ2-7|TRBV7-2
CASTRDMRNYEQYF
TGTGCCAGCACCCGGGATATGAGAAACTACGAGCAGTACTTC
>-|many|TRBJ2-1|TRBV20-1
CSADGDPRFGEQFF
TGCAGTGCTGATGGCGACCCAAGGTTCGGTGAGCAGTTCTTC
>-|few|TRBJ2-5|TRBV4-1
CASSQARQLGQETQYF
TGCGCCAGCAGCCAAGCCCGACAGTTGGGGCAAGAGACCCAGTACTTC
>TRBD2|-|TRBJ2-3|TRBV20-1
CSARVTSGRAGGTDTQYF
TGCAGTGCTAGAGTCACGAGCGGGAGGGCGGGAGGCACAGATACGCAGTATTTT